The 30 T cell receptor beta chains below come from one sample, sequenced in a study of blood T cells in healthy people across ages. Alongside a J-beta primer mix, a sample-barcoded 5' primer served in a second PCR lasting about 6 to 11 cycles. TCRdb re-derived calls from the 5' RACE reads in MiXCR, one entry per CDR3 protein. The table lists about a million distinct CDR3 sequences, less than 45% of them singletons. Specimen: blood. These receptors were obtained from a man aged 18 to 30 in good health.

This chain uses TRBV28 with TRBJ1-1, with D tentatively TRBD1 (6 bases). Germline-derived CDR1 and CDR2 are MDHEN and SYDVKM. Deletions cut 3 bases from V and 5 bases from J, with 16 bases between. The CDR3 consists of 15 residues. CDR3 loop: CASSFTAGARTEAFF. Written as DNA, the CDR3 is TGTGCCAGCAGTTTCACGGCGGGGGCAAGGACTGAAGCTTTCTTT.

CDR3 coding DNA: TGTGCCAGCAGCCGCCGAGGATTAGATGGGGTAGAGCAGTACTTC. This sequence encodes CASSRRGLDGVEQYF. The chain recombines TRBV7-9 with TRBJ2-7; no firm D call. CDR3 length: 15 residues. The germline V and J ends were trimmed by 5 bases and 7 bases, with 21 bases remaining between them. CDR1 SEHNR and CDR2 FQNEAQ come from the germline V gene (reference sequence).

This clonotype occurred many times. The chain couples TRBV20-1 to TRBJ1-2; maybe TRBD1 (5 bases). Germline V CDR1 and CDR2: DFQATT, SNEGSKA (reference sequence). Trimming shortened V by 6 bases and J by 2 bases, and 10 bases separated the two germline ends. There are 12 residues in the CDR3. The CDR3 sequence is CSATTDNYGYTF. Here the CDR3 DNA reads TGCAGTGCAACGACAGACAACTATGGCTACACCTTC.

The chain combines TRBV11-2 with TRBJ2-5, with 9 nucleotides matching TRBD1. Germline assignment: CDR1 SGHAT and CDR2 FQNNGV. Losses at the gene ends were 0 bases for V and 4 bases for J; bases not matched to a gene: 12. The length of the CDR3 is 18 residues. The CDR3 DNA follows: TGTGCCAGCAGCTTAGATCACCCGGACAGGGGCAGGCGAGAGACCCAGTACTTC. Translating gives CASSLDHPDRGRRETQYF.

The chain has TRBV10-3 and TRBJ1-2, with D possibly matching TRBD1 (5 bases). V lost 4 bases to trimming and J lost 0 bases, with 9 bases between them. CDR3 length: 14 amino acids. Germline V CDR1 and CDR2: ENHRY, SYGVKD. Written as DNA, the CDR3 is TGTGCCATCAGTGGGGGGACCCCTAACTATGGCTACACCTTC. This translates into CAISGGTPNYGYTF.

The chain has TRBV9 and TRBJ2-2; 11 positions agree with TRBD2. This CDR3 region has 16 residues. Germline CDR1 and CDR2: SGDLS and YYNGEE. V shed 1 base, J shed 5 bases, and the junction held 4 bases outside the gene matches. CDR3: CASSVTTSGGTGELFF. The DNA for the CDR3 is TGTGCCAGCAGCGTAACAACTAGCGGGGGAACCGGGGAGCTGTTTTTT.

The chain employs TRBV18 and TRBJ1-5; 8 bases fit TRBD1. V was pared by 3 bases and J by 0 bases, with 7 bases of the junction left unmatched. Germline loops: CDR1 KGHSH, CDR2 LQKENI. The CDR3 runs to 17 residues. The CDR3: CASSPQGARYSNQPQHF. CDR3 nucleotides: TGTGCCAGCTCACCCCAGGGGGCCAGATATAGCAATCAGCCCCAGCATTTT.

CDR3 protein: CATSRPGPNEKLFF. CDR3 bases: TGTGCCACCAGCAGGCCGGGTCCCAATGAAAAACTGTTTTTT. The gene calls are TRBV15 and TRBJ1-4; unclear D gene. Looked up from germline, CDR1 is LNHNV and CDR2 is YYDKDF (reference sequence). The CDR3 consists of 14 residues. V was pared by 3 bases and J by 5 bases, with 10 bases between.

This clonotype was counted a few times. The genes are TRBV7-3 and TRBJ1-2; D possibly corresponds to TRBD1 (6 bases). Trimming stripped 3 bases from V and 2 bases from J, with 13 bases between. The CDR3 consists of 15 residues. Germline CDR1 is SGHTA and CDR2 is FQGTGA. The CDR3 sequence: CASSFGGARNYGYTF. CDR3 nucleotides: TGTGCCAGCAGCTTTGGGGGGGCCCGAAACTATGGCTACACCTTC.

The chain is built from TRBV6-5 and TRBJ2-3; D is ambiguous. This CDR3 is 15 amino acids long. Trimming removed 4 bases at V and 4 bases at J, with 15 bases between. Germline CDR1 is MNHEY and CDR2 is SVGAGI. The CDR3 loop reads CASSLTNLGADTQYF. CDR3 DNA: TGTGCCAGCAGTTTGACGAACCTCGGCGCAGATACGCAGTATTTT.

V usage is TRBV6-6 and J usage is TRBJ2-1; D might be TRBD1 (7 bases). V was cut by 2 bases and J by 7 bases, with 12 bases left in between. CDR3 length equals 14 residues. Germline loops: CDR1 MNHNY, CDR2 SVGAGI (reference sequence). CDR3 in amino acids: CASSYQGGINEQFF. In nucleotides, the CDR3 is TGTGCCAGCAGTTACCAGGGGGGCATTAATGAGCAGTTCTTC.

This clonotype has a single count. The chain links TRBV5-1 to TRBJ1-1; D unclear. This CDR3 is built from 14 residues. Germline CDR1 reads SGHRS; CDR2 reads YFSETQ. V gave up 0 bases and J gave up 0 bases, with 6 bases separating them. CDR3 in amino acids: CASSLGWVNTEAFF. The DNA of the CDR3 is TGCGCCAGCAGCTTGGGTTGGGTGAACACTGAAGCTTTCTTT.

This clonotype was counted many times. This rearrangement joins TRBV20-1 to TRBJ2-1; D remains ambiguous. The CDR3 runs to 10 residues. Germline CDR1 is DFQATT and CDR2 is SNEGSKA (reference sequence). V was clipped by 3 bases and J by 15 bases, with 12 bases between them. In DNA form, the CDR3 reads TGCAGTGCTAGGGAAAGGGTACCGTTCTTC. It specifies CSARERVPFF.

V is TRBV6-2 or TRBV6-3 and J is TRBJ2-2; D remains unclear. Germline V CDR1 and CDR2: MNHEY, SVGEGT. The CDR3 extends over 11 amino acids. V was pared by 7 bases and J by 7 bases, with 7 bases between. This CDR3 is CASTLVGELFF. CDR3 nucleotides: TGTGCCAGCACATTAGTCGGGGAGCTGTTTTTT.

This clonotype showed up just a few times. The chain has TRBV12-3 or TRBV12-4 and TRBJ2-1; D unclear. The CDR3 sequence is 13 residues long. With 6 bases removed from V and 2 bases from J, the gap between germline ends came to 8 bases. CDR3 region: CASSPIPYNEQFF. CDR3 coding DNA: TGTGCCAGCAGCCCTATACCCTACAATGAGCAGTTCTTC.

The chain uses TRBV7-9 and TRBJ1-1; 9 nucleotides line up with TRBD1. CDR1 and CDR2 (germline): SEHNR, FQNEAQ (reference sequence). The CDR3 is 15 amino acids. V shed 5 bases, J shed 6 bases, and the junction held 10 bases outside the gene matches. CDR3 in DNA: TGTGCCAGCAGCCAAATGGGACAGGGTGGCGCTGAAGCTTTCTTT. Its protein is CASSQMGQGGAEAFF.

The J gene is TRBJ1-2, the V gene TRBV5-6; D unresolved. Germline-derived CDR1 and CDR2 are SGHDT and YYEEEE. Trimming pared 5 bases from V and 2 bases from J, leaving 10 bases between. This CDR3 has 13 residues. This CDR3 reads CASSIGGNYGYTF. The CDR3 nucleotides read TGTGCCAGCAGTATCGGCGGGAACTATGGCTACACCTTC.

In DNA form, the CDR3 reads TGCACCGGGACAGCAAACAATGAGCAGTACTTC. Translation gives CTGTANNEQYF. The chain combines TRBV29-1 with TRBJ2-7; 7 bases are a match to TRBD1. Per germline, CDR1 SQVTM and CDR2 ANQGSEA. The length of the CDR3 is 11 residues.

The sample holds a few counts of this clonotype. V usage is TRBV12-5 and J usage is TRBJ2-1; possibly TRBD1 or TRBD2 for D (5 bases each). The CDR3 length is 18 residues. The germline V and J ends were trimmed by 2 bases and 0 bases, with 17 bases remaining between them. CDR1 is LGHNT and CDR2 is FRNRAP in the germline V gene. CDR3 coding DNA: TGTGCTAGTGGTTTGACCCGAAGGGGAGCCAGCTCCTACAATGAGCAGTTCTTC. Its translation is CASGLTRRGASSYNEQFF.

This chain uses TRBV6-6 with TRBJ1-1; TRBD1 matches at 8 bases. Per germline, CDR1 MNHNY and CDR2 SVGAGI (reference sequence). This CDR3 contains 15 residues. After removal of 4 bases from V and 1 base from J, the junction contained 5 bases not matched to a gene. CDR3 protein: CASSWTGQENTEAFF. The DNA of the CDR3 is TGTGCCAGCAGTTGGACGGGACAGGAGAACACTGAAGCTTTCTTT.

The V call is TRBV7-2, the J call TRBJ1-1; a weak D match, TRBD1 (6 bases). The CDR3 totals 14 residues. CDR1 and CDR2 from the germline V gene are SGHTA and FQGNSA. With 5 bases removed from V and 4 bases from J, the gap between germline ends came to 14 bases. CDR3 amino acids: CASSIQGLGTEAFF. CDR3 in DNA: TGTGCCAGCAGCATACAGGGTTTGGGCACTGAAGCTTTCTTT. Looking up the rest from reference TRBV7-2 and TRBJ1-1 gives the full variable domain: GAGVSQSPSNKVTEKGKDVELRCDPISGHTALYWYRQSLGQGLEFLIYFQGNSAPDKSGLPSDRFSAERTGGSVSTLTIQRTQQEDSAVYLCASSIQGLGTEAFFGQGTRLTVV.

The rearrangement uses TRBV4-2 and TRBJ1-2, with D possibly TRBD1 on 6 matching bases. The ends were cut back, 4 bases at V and 4 bases at J, with 19 bases in the middle. The CDR3 is 16 residues long. Germline CDR1 reads LGHNA; CDR2 reads YNFKEQ. CDR3: CASSPEDRDAGYGYTF. DNA for the CDR3: TGTGCCAGCAGCCCAGAGGACAGAGACGCTGGCTATGGCTACACCTTC.

This sequence joins TRBV7-2 and TRBJ2-7; perhaps D is TRBD1 or TRBD2 (6 bases each). V was cut by 1 base and J by 7 bases, with 20 bases left in between. This CDR3 has 16 amino acids. From germline, CDR1 is SGHTA and CDR2 FQGNSA. In DNA form, the CDR3 reads TGTGCCAGCAGCTTAGGGTTCGGGGGCGATTACAATGAGCAGTACTTC. Its protein product is CASSLGFGGDYNEQYF.

This rearrangement joins TRBV13 to TRBJ2-1, with 11 nucleotides matching TRBD2. This CDR3 is 17 amino acids long. Germline V CDR1 and CDR2: PRHDT, FYEKMQ (reference sequence). Trimming at V came to 2 bases and at J to 6 bases, leaving 9 bases not matched to a gene. The chain's CDR3 is CASSLHRPSGGRNEQFF. The DNA of the CDR3 is TGTGCCAGCAGCTTACACCGCCCTAGCGGGGGGCGCAATGAGCAGTTCTTC.

This clonotype was picked up a small number of times. The CDR3 DNA follows: TGCGCCAGCAGCCAAGATTTTGGCAGCTATGGCTACACCTTC. Translated: CASSQDFGSYGYTF. The chain uses TRBV4-3 and TRBJ1-2, with D unresolved. The V end lost 0 bases, the J end lost 4 bases, and 9 bases lay between the germline ends. Germline assignment: CDR1 LGHNA and CDR2 YSLEER. The CDR3 has 14 amino acids.

This clonotype was counted between two and nine times. This rearrangement joins TRBV12-3 or TRBV12-4 to TRBJ1-1; D is unclear. V was clipped by 7 bases and J by 3 bases, with 15 bases between them. The CDR3 loop spans 14 amino acids. CDR3 coding DNA: TGTGCCAGCACCCACGGGCGGCCTCACACTGAAGCTTTCTTT. This translates into CASTHGRPHTEAFF.

V usage is TRBV28 and J usage is TRBJ2-6, with D uncertain. V was cut by 7 bases and J by 0 bases, with 13 bases left in between. The CDR3 is 16 residues long. The germline CDR1 and CDR2 sequences are MDHEN and SYDVKM. The CDR3 bases are TGTGCCAGCACTCCTTACTGGGGCTCTGGGGCCAACGTCCTGACTTTC. Its protein is CASTPYWGSGANVLTF. Combining the CDR3 with reference TRBV28 and TRBJ2-6 gives the whole variable domain DVKVTQSSRYLVKRTGEKVFLECVQDMDHENMFWYRQDPGLGLRLIYFSYDVKMKEKGDIPEGYSVSREKKERFSLILESASTNQTSMYLCASTPYWGSGANVLTFGAGSRLTVL.

This chain joins TRBV20-1 and TRBJ1-2, with 8 bases fitting TRBD1. Losses at the gene ends were 6 bases for V and 4 bases for J; bases not matched to a gene: 4. The CDR3 is 12 amino acids. From germline, CDR1 is DFQATT and CDR2 SNEGSKA (reference sequence). CDR3 in DNA: TGCAGTGCCGCAGGGGGCCGCTATGGCTACACCTTC. It yields the protein CSAAGGRYGYTF.

This clonotype was detected only once. The chain employs TRBV6-5 and TRBJ1-2; D not resolved. The CDR3 has 15 residues. With 5 bases removed from V and 0 bases from J, the gap between germline ends came to 13 bases. CDR1 is MNHEY, CDR2 SVGAGI, per germline. The CDR3 DNA is TGTGCCAGCAGTCACATCCCCCAAACTAACTATGGCTACACCTTC. This translates into CASSHIPQTNYGYTF.

The chain combines TRBV7-3 with TRBJ2-3; the match to TRBD1 covers 7 bases. This CDR3 has 15 amino acids. Losses at the gene ends were 0 bases for V and 6 bases for J; bases not matched to a gene: 6. Germline CDR1 is SGHTA and CDR2 is FQGTGA. The chain's CDR3 is CASSLTGQFSDTQYF. The DNA for the CDR3 is TGTGCCAGCAGCTTAACGGGACAGTTCTCGGATACGCAGTATTTT.